The present TCR beta chain was sequenced within a study of cytomegalovirus exposure and HLA in healthy donors. Study background: Later, an analysis reported that the 95 to 150 validation repertoires had used the same platform as the approximately 660 first-cohort repertoires. General study results and limits: The study found most TCR sequences rare, yet found some public TCRs in many donors. The tendency of first-cohort TCR clusters to co-occur in the roughly 120 validation repertoires was identified by a subsequent analysis. Three CMV-associated chains were confirmed in vitro to be specific for CMV antigens.

Clones were sequenced by immunoSEQ multiplex PCR, and TCRdb holds only the in-frame ones, with some missing. The sample consists of over 200,000 clones, 70% to 90% of them appearing once. Concerning this clone itself: The antigen is not known.

Per the germline V gene, CDR1 is MNHNS and CDR2 is SASEGT. The CDR3 has 14 residues. V lost 3 bases to trimming and J lost 5 bases, with 10 bases between them. The sequence derives from a woman aged 18-29 years in good health and CMV-seronegative. The sequencing input was PBMCs. This chain joins TRBV6-1 and TRBJ2-2, with TRBD2 as a possible D gene (6 bases). The CDR3 reads CASSEIAETGELFF. The DNA of the CDR3 is TGTGCCAGCAGTGAGATAGCGGAGACCGGGGAGCTGTTTTTT.